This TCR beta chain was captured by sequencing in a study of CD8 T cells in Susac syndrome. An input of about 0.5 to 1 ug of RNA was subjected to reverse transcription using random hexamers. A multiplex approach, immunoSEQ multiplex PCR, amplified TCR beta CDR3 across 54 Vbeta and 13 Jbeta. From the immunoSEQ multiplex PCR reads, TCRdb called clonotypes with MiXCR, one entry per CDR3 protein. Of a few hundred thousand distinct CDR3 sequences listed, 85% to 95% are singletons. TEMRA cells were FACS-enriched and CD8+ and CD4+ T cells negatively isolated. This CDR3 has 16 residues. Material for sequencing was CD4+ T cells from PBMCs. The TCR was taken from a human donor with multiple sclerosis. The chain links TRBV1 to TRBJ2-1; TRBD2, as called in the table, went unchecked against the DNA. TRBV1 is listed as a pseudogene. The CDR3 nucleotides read TGCACCAGCAATCCCCCCGGGACTCCATCTAACAATGAGCAGTTCTTC. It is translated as CTSNPPGTPSNNEQFF.